The 20 T cell receptor beta chains below all came from one sample that was sequenced in a study of blood T cell repertoires in COVID-19. Sequencing was performed with immunoSEQ multiplex PCR; in TCRdb, only in-frame clones are kept and a portion is missing. Of 30,000 to 35,000 clones detected, roughly 85% appear once; the ten largest clones hold more than 12%. Material for sequencing was peripheral blood. The receptors shown here come from a human donor with acute or convalescent COVID-19. The donor label of this sample is uncertain.

The chain links TRBV3-1 (or the pseudogene TRBV3-2) to TRBJ2-3; 12 bases line up with TRBD2. This CDR3 is 15 amino acids long. V lost 7 bases and J lost 4; bases outside the gene matches: 6. Germline V CDR1 and CDR2: LGHDT, YNNKEL (reference sequence). CDR3 DNA sequence: TGTGCCAGCACACCGACTAGCGGGAGTGCAGATACGCAGTATTTT. It is translated as CASTPTSGSADTQYF.

V is TRBV2 and J is TRBJ2-5; 10 nucleotides match TRBD2. The CDR3 is 16 amino acids. The V and J ends lost 4 bases and 1 base, in that order; junction bases with no gene match: 6. Germline lookup yields CDR1 SNHLY and CDR2 FYNNEI. CDR3 DNA: TGTGCCAGCAGTGCTAGCGGGAGTCTCGGCCAAGAGACCCAGTACTTC. This translates into CASSASGSLGQETQYF.

The chain carries TRBV18 and TRBJ2-5; D gene unclear. CDR1 is KGHSH, CDR2 LQKENI, per germline. V was trimmed by 7 bases and J by 5 bases, leaving 11 bases between them. This CDR3 comprises 12 residues. The CDR3 loop is CASYHQSETQYF. CDR3 nucleotides: TGTGCCAGCTATCACCAGTCCGAGACCCAGTACTTC.

The V call is TRBV29-1, the J call TRBJ2-2; D call uncertain. From germline, CDR1 is SQVTM and CDR2 ANQGSEA. V was trimmed by 4 bases and J by 0 bases, leaving 9 bases between them. This CDR3 has 14 residues. The CDR3 loop reads CSVGSYANTGELFF. Written as DNA, the CDR3 is TGCAGCGTTGGGAGTTATGCGAACACCGGGGAGCTGTTTTTT.

There are a few counts of this clone. The rearrangement uses TRBV19 and TRBJ1-1; 7 bases are a match to TRBD1. This CDR3 region has 15 residues. V was clipped by 6 bases and J by 0 bases; unmatched bases: 7. Looked up from germline, CDR1 is LNHDA and CDR2 is SQIVND (reference sequence). CDR3 protein: CASRITGTVNTEAFF. The CDR3 coding sequence is TGTGCCAGTAGGATAACAGGGACAGTGAACACTGAAGCTTTCTTT.

The chain combines TRBV3-1 (or the pseudogene TRBV3-2) with TRBJ2-7, with 8 positions matching TRBD2. This CDR3 has 13 amino acids. The J segment lost 4 bases and the V segment lost 7 bases, leaving 6 bases of the junction unmatched. CDR1 is LGHDT, CDR2 YNNKEL, per germline (reference sequence). CDR3 residues: CASKDKREYEQYF. The CDR3 region has the DNA TGTGCCAGCAAGGATAAGCGGGAGTACGAGCAGTACTTC.

This chain connects TRBV29-1 to TRBJ2-5; TRBD1 might be the D (5 bases). V was trimmed by 6 bases and J by 2 bases, leaving 10 bases between them. The CDR3 covers 12 residues. Germline loops: CDR1 SQVTM, CDR2 ANQGSEA. CDR3 in DNA: TGCAGCGTCGACAGCTTTCAAGAGACCCAGTACTTC. This gives the protein CSVDSFQETQYF.

The V gene is TRBV5-1, the J gene TRBJ1-6; D perhaps matches TRBD1 (6 bases). The CDR3 contains 16 residues. V was shortened by 4 bases and J by 9 bases, with 20 bases between the two germline ends. Germline CDR1 is SGHRS and CDR2 is YFSETQ. The CDR3 DNA reads TGCGCCAGCAGCGTTAACAGGGACACCCCGTCTTCACCCCTCCACTTT. Residues: CASSVNRDTPSSPLHF.

The chain links TRBV18 to TRBJ1-1; TRBD1 matches at 7 bases. With 4 bases clipped from V and 3 bases from J, the junction kept 2 bases outside the gene matches. This CDR3 is built from 13 residues. The V gene's germline CDR1 is KGHSH and CDR2 LQKENI. CDR3 amino acids: CASSQGADTEAFF. The CDR3 DNA reads as TGTGCCAGCTCACAGGGGGCAGACACTGAAGCTTTCTTT.

The chain is built from TRBV6-5 and TRBJ1-4; unclear D gene. V lost 3 bases and J 7 bases, leaving 12 bases between the germline ends. This CDR3 is 14 amino acids long. Germline V CDR1 and CDR2: MNHEY, SVGAGI. In DNA form, the CDR3 reads TGTGCCAGCAGTTATAGCGGGAATAGTGAAAAACTGTTTTTT. Translation: CASSYSGNSEKLFF.

The chain has TRBV24-1 and TRBJ2-1, with D possibly TRBD2 on 6 matching bases. V shed 5 bases and J shed 7 bases, with 14 bases lying between them. Germline V gives CDR1 KGHDR, CDR2 SFDVKD. The CDR3 has 14 amino acids. Here the CDR3 DNA reads TGTGCCACCAGTGCATTCGGGGGTGTGAATGAGCAGTTCTTC. This gives the protein CATSAFGGVNEQFF.

The chain is built from TRBV4-1 and TRBJ1-5; D unclear. Trimming took off 0 bases at V and 7 bases at J, with 10 bases between the two ends. The CDR3 is 14 amino acids. The V gene's germline CDR1 is MGHRA and CDR2 YSYEKL. The CDR3 sequence: CASSQDRGKQPQHF. The CDR3 coding sequence is TGCGCCAGCAGCCAAGATCGAGGGAAGCAGCCCCAGCATTTT.

The chain couples TRBV24-1 to TRBJ1-5; D not certain. Germline CDR1 is KGHDR and CDR2 is SFDVKD. Trimming took 4 bases from V and 11 from J, leaving 11 bases between them. This CDR3 is 12 amino acids long. The CDR3 DNA is TGTGCCACCAGTGACCCACCCGGGGCCCAGCATTTT. It translates to CATSDPPGAQHF.

The chain employs TRBV7-8 and TRBJ2-7, with D tentatively TRBD1 (6 bases). Germline loops: CDR1 SGHVS, CDR2 FQNEAQ. The CDR3 contains 14 residues. The V gene lost 1 base and the J gene lost 8 bases, with 15 bases spanning the gap. Here the CDR3 reads CASSLGLGGGQQYF. In nucleotides, the CDR3 is TGTGCCAGCAGCTTAGGGCTAGGGGGTGGGCAGCAGTACTTC. Full variable domain (rest looked up from reference TRBV7-8 and TRBJ2-7): GAGVSQSPRYKVAKRGQDVALRCDPISGHVSLFWYQQALGQGPEFLTYFQNEAQLDKSGLPSDRFFAERPEGSVSTLKIQRTQQEDSAVYLCASSLGLGGGQQYFGPGTRLTVT.

The chain has TRBV5-4 and TRBJ2-2; unclear D gene. The CDR3 is 14 amino acids. Germline CDR1 reads SGHNT; CDR2 reads YYREEE (reference sequence). V shed 2 bases and J shed 5 bases, with 10 bases lying between them. CDR3 DNA sequence: TGTGCCAGCAGCTTAGGAGTTACGACCGGGGAGCTGTTTTTT. This codes for CASSLGVTTGELFF.

This chain joins TRBV5-4 and TRBJ2-5; 11 bases align to TRBD2. The CDR3 runs to 15 residues. CDR1 SGHNT and CDR2 YYREEE come from the germline V gene (reference sequence). Losses at the gene ends were 3 bases for V and 2 bases for J; bases not matched to a gene: 3. CDR3 DNA: TGTGCCAGCAGCTCCGGGACTAGCGGTCAAGAGACCCAGTACTTC. It translates to CASSSGTSGQETQYF.

The chain employs TRBV7-9 and TRBJ1-4; D unresolved. The CDR3 runs to 16 residues. V lost 5 bases and J 0 bases, leaving 13 bases between the germline ends. Germline V CDR1 and CDR2: SEHNR, FQNEAQ (reference sequence). DNA of the CDR3: TGTGCCAGCAGCCGACCTACTACCTCAACTAATGAAAAACTGTTTTTT. Encoded protein: CASSRPTTSTNEKLFF.

The V and J genes are TRBV7-3 and TRBJ2-2, with a weak D call TRBD1 (6 bases). Germline V gives CDR1 SGHTA, CDR2 FQGTGA. The CDR3 consists of 14 residues. V lost 2 bases and J 6 bases, leaving 10 bases between the germline ends. The DNA for the CDR3 is TGTGCCAGCAGCTTAGGACAGACAGCCGGGGAGCTGTTTTTT. This sequence encodes CASSLGQTAGELFF.

This clone occurred once. Here the CDR3 reads CASSLSAGAYGYTF. CDR3 in DNA: TGTGCCAGCAGCTTGAGTGCCGGAGCCTATGGCTACACCTTC. V gene TRBV5-6 combines with J gene TRBJ1-2, with D hard to call. The germline V and J ends were trimmed by 1 base and 4 bases, with 11 bases remaining between them. Germline V gives CDR1 SGHDT, CDR2 YYEEEE. The CDR3 has 14 residues.

This clone has only one observation. The chain joins TRBV12-5 to TRBJ2-2, with D possibly TRBD2 on 5 matching bases. CDR3 length equals 12 residues. Germline loops: CDR1 LGHNT, CDR2 FRNRAP. V shed 5 bases and J shed 6 bases, with 7 bases lying between them. The DNA for the CDR3 is TGTGCTAGTGGTGCGGGTTCCGGGGAGCTGTTTTTT. Translating gives CASGAGSGELFF.